This TCR beta chain was profiled in a study of T cell responses to AZD1222 COVID-19 vaccine (dated by TCRdb to about 2021). Notes on the research overall: Because spike-specific TCR depth and breadth did not differ between the two schedules, AZD1222 recipients who got a second dose at roughly 4 weeks were pooled with those who got a second dose at roughly 12 weeks. TCR sequencing was performed for about 250 trial participants, of whom 200 to 220 were given two doses of AZD1222 and about 25 were given two doses of MenACWY control vaccine. Trial participants were enrolled by age into 18-55, 56-69 and 70-plus year subgroups, with around 150, 28 and 57 TCR-sequenced participants respectively.

Notes on this clone: What this receptor recognizes is not known. The sample holds no much larger clone one base away, and base qualities are not on file.

The time point label corresponds to: baseline before first vaccination. The vaccinee samples were drawn from two UK trials, COV001 and COV002, one of which was a single-blind randomized controlled phase 2/3 trial testing AZD1222 (ChAdOx1 nCoV-19) in healthy adults. For TCRbeta chain sequencing, PBMC samples from trial participants were taken at day 0 and at day 28 after the second dose. The CDR3 regions of human TCRbeta chains were analyzed by immunosequencing. Turning to the authors' computational methods: TCRs in the repertoires were matched against a reference library of SARS-CoV-2-specific TCRs that had been generated with the MIRA antigen-specificity platform. Breadth was defined as the fraction of unique TCRs that were SARS-CoV-2-associated, and depth was defined as the fraction of total T cells that were SARS-CoV-2-associated. Using the MIRA data, each spike-specific TCR was assigned both to the spike region to which the TCR was reactive and to a CD4 or CD8 class. Log10-transformed breadth and depth values were compared by one-way ANOVA with Sidak's multiple comparisons tests. The table was pulled from immuneACCESS by TCRdb, which kept in-frame rearrangements only. Such tables lose some clones; where checked, under half of the loss comes from unresolved V genes, and the rest has no known cause. V, J and clone size are taken as reported in that table, and D and trimming were inferred from the DNA itself. A total of roughly 140,000 clones appear in this sample, about 91% of them only once. Roughly 16% of the sample goes to the ten largest clones.

Its CDR3 holds 15 amino acids, cysteine through phenylalanine. Solely the CDR3 DNA is kept, with 45 bases framed from the first base. CDR1 SGHRS and CDR2 YFSETQ were looked up in the germline V gene. Trimming removed 6 bases from V and 2 bases from J, leaving 14 bases between the germline ends. The research as a whole found: After two AZD1222 doses, both the breadth and the depth of spike-specific TCRs were significantly higher than at day 0 and than in MenACWY recipients. CD4 TCRs associated with the vaccine covered the entire spike protein, and the dominant responses were in regions 160-218 and 743-854. Because no day 14 peak-response samples were available, the repertoires could be characterized only after the peak T cell response. Participants were mostly white British and included more females than males, and it was suggested by the authors that clonal diversity may have been underestimated. Only five to seven AZD1222 recipients were SARS-CoV-2 seropositive at baseline, limiting conclusions about previously exposed vaccinees. In the small 56-69-year group, the increase in depth fell short of significance, most likely because of low power. Epitopes outside the regions mutated in the B.1.351 and B.1.1.7 variants were reportedly recognized by nearly half of the unique spike-specific TCRs.

The chain employs TRBV5-1 and TRBJ1-4; TRBD1 is possibly the D segment (5 matching bases). The origin of this receptor is an adult in good health. The sample here was peripheral blood, taken on day 0 of AZD1222 vaccination. The sequenced DNA is TGCGCCAGCAAAAGCGGAGGGGTGACTAATGAAAAACTGTTTTTT. The encoded protein is CASKSGGVTNEKLFF.